A single TCR beta chain is shown here with its context. The specificity of this receptor is unknown. Per-nucleotide qualities are absent, and no much larger clonotype sits a single base away. This entry belongs to a study of OX40 agonist ivuxolimab in advanced cancers. Regarding the complete study: Ivuxolimab, which targeted the costimulatory receptor OX40 (CD134), was an agonistic, fully human IgG2 monoclonal antibody. Intravenous ivuxolimab was administered to patients every 2 weeks at six dose levels: 0.01, 0.1, 0.3, 1.5, 3 and 10 mg/kg. Of the approximately 50 dose-escalation patients, hepatocellular carcinoma was present in some 19, melanoma in roughly 15, renal cell carcinoma in 9 and head and neck cancer in 9. In the dose-escalation cohort, roughly four fifths of patients were male, and the mean age was approximately 55 years, with a range of 23 to 79. Patients were allowed to have had prior anti-PD-1, anti-PD-L1 or anti-CTLA-4 therapy, and more than 35% of the dose-escalation patients had been treated with checkpoint inhibitors. Partial responses were achieved by three dose-escalation patients, of whom one had hepatocellular carcinoma and two had cutaneous melanoma. The point of sequencing TCRbeta in the periphery was to test whether ivuxolimab changed TCR sequence diversity and drove clonal T-cell expansion. The monotherapy dose-escalation portion (N of about 47 patients) of the phase I ivuxolimab trial is reported in the paper. Study-wide conclusions, independent of this receptor: Partial responders in the 0.1-3.0 mg/kg groups had among the lowest normalized peripheral clonal expansion, especially among CD8+ T cells. After ivuxolimab, expanded clones were on average more numerous among CD8+ T cells than among CD4+ T cells. At doses of 0.1 to 3.0 mg/kg, clonal expansion of both CD4+ and CD8+ T cells in blood was seen between baseline and week 6. Low levels of normalized T-cell clonal expansion were also seen in some patients who did not respond. Which antigens the clonally expanded peripheral T cells were specific for was not determined.

V has 4 bases trimmed and J has 3 bases trimmed; junction bases matching no gene number 3. CDR1 and CDR2 are drawn from the germline V gene: LGHNA, YNFKEQ. The CDR3 numbers 14 residues from cysteine through phenylalanine. Only the CDR3 part of the read is kept: 42 bases, read in frame from the first base. Genomic DNA was extracted from sorted cells for sequencing of the TCRbeta CDR3 region. The immunoSEQ Assay was used to sequence the TCRbeta CDR3 regions. TCRdb mirrors the immuneACCESS table, restricted to in-frame sequences. Some clones are absent from its copies; in checked studies, under half trace to an unresolved V gene, and the reason for the others is unknown. The sample records more than 30,000 clones, about 88% of which are singletons. The ten largest account for 2.4% of the sample. The trial excluded patients who had a history of autoimmune disease or who were on systemic immunosuppression. Peripheral blood for TCR sequencing was collected from all dose cohorts at baseline, on cycle 4 day 1, and on cycle 7 day 1. Samples came from an open-label, multicenter, first-in-human phase I dose-escalation trial of ivuxolimab. The trial enrolled adults with locally advanced or metastatic head and neck squamous cell, hepatocellular, melanoma or renal cell carcinoma. Before TCR sequencing, CD4+ and CD8+ T cells were separately sorted from peripheral blood.

The receptor's source is an adult with an advanced solid tumor such as melanoma, head and neck, liver or kidney cancer. The input for sequencing was CD4+ or CD8+ T cells sorted from blood, taken in a trial of the OX40 agonist ivuxolimab. The V gene is TRBV4-2 and the J gene is TRBJ1-2; 9 bases in the middle match TRBD1. The CDR3 amino acid sequence is: CASSRTGVYYGYTF. The bases read TGTGCCAGCAGCCGGACAGGGGTTTACTATGGCTACACCTTC.